The rows below give T cell receptor beta chains drawn from one sample of a study of blood T cell repertoires in COVID-19. The protocol was immunoSEQ multiplex PCR, while the TCRdb copy is restricted to in-frame clones and leaves out a portion. The sample has about 160,000 clones; approximately 79% are singletons. Sequenced: peripheral blood. These receptors all come from a woman aged 55-70 years with COVID-19, enrolled during active disease. The CDR3 runs from the conserved cysteine through the conserved F or W. Fields, in order: CDR3 length, V gene, J gene, clone size, D gene, CDR3 protein, CDR3 DNA. D genes are given only for firm matches. Not all rows give a size; the values are once, few, many and, for expanded clones, a class.

cdr3_length: 16
v_call: TRBV7-2
j_call: TRBJ2-3
clone_size: .
d_call: TRBD2
cdr3_aa: CASSLTWREGLDTQYF
cdr3_nt: TGTGCCAGCAGCTTGACTTGGCGGGAGGGCCTAGATACGCAGTATTTT

cdr3_length: 13
v_call: TRBV5-4
j_call: TRBJ1-2
clone_size: .
d_call: .
cdr3_aa: CASSLVGVEGYTF
cdr3_nt: TGTGCCAGCAGCTTGGTAGGGGTGGAAGGCTACACCTTC

cdr3_length: 14
v_call: TRBV7-9
j_call: TRBJ1-1
clone_size: .
d_call: .
cdr3_aa: CASSSDSGGTEAFF
cdr3_nt: TGTGCCAGCAGCTCGGACAGTGGGGGCACTGAAGCTTTCTTT

cdr3_length: 15
v_call: TRBV28
j_call: TRBJ2-1
clone_size: .
d_call: .
cdr3_aa: CASGEIGTLLNEQFF
cdr3_nt: TGTGCCAGCGGCGAAATCGGGACTCTACTCAATGAGCAGTTCTTC

cdr3_length: 15
v_call: TRBV28
j_call: TRBJ1-2
clone_size: .
d_call: .
cdr3_aa: CASSLAGGLGYGYTF
cdr3_nt: TGTGCCAGCAGTTTGGCGGGGGGGCTAGGATATGGCTACACCTTC

cdr3_length: 19
v_call: TRBV4-1
j_call: TRBJ2-3
clone_size: few
d_call: TRBD1
cdr3_aa: CASSQPPGQGYASTDTQYF
cdr3_nt: TGCGCCAGCAGCCAACCTCCGGGACAGGGGTACGCTAGCACAGATACGCAGTATTTT

cdr3_length: 17
v_call: TRBV5-1
j_call: TRBJ2-7
clone_size: .
d_call: TRBD2
cdr3_aa: CASSVTWRTSGDYEQYF
cdr3_nt: TGCGCCAGCAGCGTTACGTGGCGGACTAGCGGAGACTACGAGCAGTACTTC

cdr3_length: 11
v_call: TRBV6-5
j_call: TRBJ1-3
clone_size: .
d_call: .
cdr3_aa: CASSFGNTIYF
cdr3_nt: TGTGCCAGCTCGTTTGGAAACACCATATATTTT

cdr3_length: 14
v_call: TRBV9
j_call: TRBJ1-2
clone_size: .
d_call: TRBD1
cdr3_aa: CASSPRQGMGGYTF
cdr3_nt: TGTGCCAGCAGCCCCCGACAGGGAATGGGTGGCTACACCTTC

cdr3_length: 19
v_call: TRBV27
j_call: TRBJ2-3
clone_size: .
d_call: TRBD1
cdr3_aa: CASSRKGQGRIRGTDTQYF
cdr3_nt: TGTGCCAGCAGTCGAAAGGGACAGGGGCGAATTAGGGGCACAGATACGCAGTATTTT

cdr3_length: 13
v_call: TRBV30
j_call: TRBJ1-1
clone_size: .
d_call: .
cdr3_aa: CAWSRQVNTEAFF
cdr3_nt: TGTGCCTGGAGCCGACAGGTTAACACTGAAGCTTTCTTT

cdr3_length: 14
v_call: TRBV18
j_call: TRBJ1-1
clone_size: .
d_call: .
cdr3_aa: CASSPGGLGTEAFF
cdr3_nt: TGTGCCAGCTCACCAGGGGGCTTAGGCACTGAAGCTTTCTTT

cdr3_length: 14
v_call: TRBV11-2
j_call: TRBJ1-1
clone_size: .
d_call: TRBD1
cdr3_aa: CASSIGQGNTEAFF
cdr3_nt: TGTGCCAGCAGCATCGGACAGGGGAACACTGAAGCTTTCTTT

cdr3_length: 13
v_call: TRBV29-1
j_call: TRBJ2-7
clone_size: .
d_call: TRBD1
cdr3_aa: CSVSRGGWSEQYF
cdr3_nt: TGCAGCGTTTCGAGAGGGGGCTGGTCCGAGCAGTACTTC

cdr3_length: 13
v_call: TRBV7-2
j_call: TRBJ2-1
clone_size: .
d_call: .
cdr3_aa: CASNPSSYNEQFF
cdr3_nt: TGTGCCAGCAATCCTAGCTCCTACAATGAGCAGTTCTTC

cdr3_length: 12
v_call: TRBV6-5
j_call: TRBJ1-1
clone_size: .
d_call: .
cdr3_aa: CASKQGSTEAFF
cdr3_nt: TGTGCCAGCAAGCAGGGTTCCACTGAAGCTTTCTTT

cdr3_length: 14
v_call: TRBV5-5
j_call: TRBJ2-7
clone_size: .
d_call: .
cdr3_aa: CASTRVGLIYEQYF
cdr3_nt: TGTGCCAGTACCAGGGTCGGTTTAATCTACGAGCAGTACTTC

cdr3_length: 14
v_call: TRBV3-1/TRBV3-2
j_call: TRBJ1-2
clone_size: .
d_call: TRBD1
cdr3_aa: CASSFPGQLYGYTF
cdr3_nt: TGTGCCAGCAGCTTCCCGGGACAGCTGTATGGCTACACCTTC

cdr3_length: 14
v_call: TRBV7-9
j_call: TRBJ2-7
clone_size: .
d_call: TRBD2
cdr3_aa: CASSLAGGRSEQYF
cdr3_nt: TGTGCCAGCAGCCTAGCGGGAGGGCGGTCCGAGCAGTACTTC

cdr3_length: 14
v_call: TRBV3-1/TRBV3-2
j_call: TRBJ1-5
clone_size: .
d_call: .
cdr3_aa: CASSTRAGNQPQHF
cdr3_nt: TGTGCCAGCAGCACCCGTGCGGGGAATCAGCCCCAGCATTTT

cdr3_length: 16
v_call: TRBV5-6
j_call: TRBJ1-5
clone_size: .
d_call: .
cdr3_aa: CASSRGMTGSNQPQHF
cdr3_nt: TGTGCCAGCAGCCGAGGAATGACAGGTAGCAATCAGCCCCAGCATTTT